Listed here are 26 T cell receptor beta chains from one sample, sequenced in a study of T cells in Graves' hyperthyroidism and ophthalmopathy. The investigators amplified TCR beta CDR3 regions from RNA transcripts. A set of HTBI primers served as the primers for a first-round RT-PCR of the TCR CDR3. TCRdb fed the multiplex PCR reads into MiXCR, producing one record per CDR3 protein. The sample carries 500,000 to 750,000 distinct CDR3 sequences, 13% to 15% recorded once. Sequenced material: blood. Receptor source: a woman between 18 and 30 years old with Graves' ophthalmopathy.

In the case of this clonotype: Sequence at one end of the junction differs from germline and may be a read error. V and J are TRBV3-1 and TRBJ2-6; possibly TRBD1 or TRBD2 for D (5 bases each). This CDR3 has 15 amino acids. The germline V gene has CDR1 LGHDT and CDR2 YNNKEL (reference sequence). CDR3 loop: CASSPSAGGANVLAF. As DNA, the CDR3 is TGCGCCAGCAGCCCCTCCGCGGGTGGGGCCAACGTCCTGGCTTTC.

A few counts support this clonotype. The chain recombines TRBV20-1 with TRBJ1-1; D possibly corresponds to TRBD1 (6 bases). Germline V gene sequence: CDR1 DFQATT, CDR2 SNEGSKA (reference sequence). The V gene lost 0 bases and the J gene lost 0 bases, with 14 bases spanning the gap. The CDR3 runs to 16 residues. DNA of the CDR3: TGCAGTGCTAGAGATGGGGGGAGGGGGATGAACACTGAAGCTTTCTTT. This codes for CSARDGGRGMNTEAFF.

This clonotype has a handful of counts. DNA for the CDR3: TGCAGTGCTACCGGGACAGGGGGCGAAAGATCCTCCTACAATGAGCAGTTCTTC. Protein: CSATGTGGERSSYNEQFF. V is TRBV20-1 and J is TRBJ2-1, with 12 bases fitting TRBD1. Per germline, CDR1 DFQATT and CDR2 SNEGSKA (reference sequence). This CDR3 is 18 amino acids long. J lost 0 bases, V lost 4 bases, and 10 bases had no gene match.

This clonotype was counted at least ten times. DNA of the CDR3: TGTGCCACCGGCGGGCTACTAGGGACCGGGGAGCTGTTTTTT. Its translation is CATGGLLGTGELFF. The chain uses TRBV6-7 and TRBJ2-2; maybe TRBD2 (5 bases). TRBV6-7 is designated an ORF whose function remains uncertain. CDR3 size: 14 residues. V shed 10 bases and J shed 5 bases, with 17 bases lying between them.

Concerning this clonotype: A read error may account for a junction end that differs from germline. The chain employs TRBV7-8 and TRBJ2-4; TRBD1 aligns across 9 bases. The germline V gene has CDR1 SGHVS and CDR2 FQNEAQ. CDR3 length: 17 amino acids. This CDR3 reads CASSLAEDRGPGNIRYF. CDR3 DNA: TGTGCCAGCAGCTTAGCGGAGGACAGGGGCCCAGGTAACATTCGGTACTTC. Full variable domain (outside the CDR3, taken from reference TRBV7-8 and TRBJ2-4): GAGVSQSPRYKVAKRGQDVALRCDPISGHVSLFWYQQALGQGPEFLTYFQNEAQLDKSGLPSDRFFAERPEGSVSTLKIQRTQQEDSAVYLCASSLAEDRGPGNIRYFGAGTRLSVL.

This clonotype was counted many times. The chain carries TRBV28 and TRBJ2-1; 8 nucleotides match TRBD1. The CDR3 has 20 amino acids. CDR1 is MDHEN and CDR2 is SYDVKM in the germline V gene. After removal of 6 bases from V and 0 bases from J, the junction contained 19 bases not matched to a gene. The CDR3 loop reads CASSLSPFTRQGSSYNEQFF. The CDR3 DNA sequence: TGTGCCAGCAGCTTAAGCCCTTTTACCCGACAGGGGAGCTCCTACAATGAGCAGTTCTTC.

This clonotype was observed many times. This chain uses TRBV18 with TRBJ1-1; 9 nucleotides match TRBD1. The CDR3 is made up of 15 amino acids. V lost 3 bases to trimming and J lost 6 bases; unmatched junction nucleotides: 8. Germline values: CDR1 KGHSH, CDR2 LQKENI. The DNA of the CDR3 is TGTGCCAGCTCACCCGGCCTTGACAGGGGGGCTGAAGCTTTCTTT. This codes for CASSPGLDRGAEAFF. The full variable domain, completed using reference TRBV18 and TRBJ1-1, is NAGVMQNPRHLVRRRGQEARLRCSPMKGHSHVYWYRQLPEEGLKFMVYLQKENIIDESGMPKERFSAEFPKEGPSILRIQQVVRGDSAAYFCASSPGLDRGAEAFFGQGTRLTVV.

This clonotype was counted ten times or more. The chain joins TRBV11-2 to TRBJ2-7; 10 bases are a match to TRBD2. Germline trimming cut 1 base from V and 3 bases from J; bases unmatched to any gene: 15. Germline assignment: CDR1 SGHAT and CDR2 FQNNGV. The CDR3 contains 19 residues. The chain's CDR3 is CASSLGSGLASHGSYEQYF. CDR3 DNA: TGTGCCAGCAGCTTAGGTTCGGGACTAGCGTCCCATGGGAGCTACGAGCAGTACTTC. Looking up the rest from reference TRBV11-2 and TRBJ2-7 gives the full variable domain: EAGVAQSPRYKIIEKRQSVAFWCNPISGHATLYWYQQILGQGPKLLIQFQNNGVVDDSQLPKDRFSAERLKGVDSTLKIQPAKLEDSAVYLCASSLGSGLASHGSYEQYFGPGTRLTVT.

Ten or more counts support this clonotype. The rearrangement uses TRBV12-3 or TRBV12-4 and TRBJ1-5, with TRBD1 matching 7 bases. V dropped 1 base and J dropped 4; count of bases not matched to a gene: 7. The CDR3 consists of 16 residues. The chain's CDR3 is CASSLGQGILNQPQHF. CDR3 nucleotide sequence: TGTGCCAGCAGTTTAGGACAGGGCATCCTTAATCAGCCCCAGCATTTT.

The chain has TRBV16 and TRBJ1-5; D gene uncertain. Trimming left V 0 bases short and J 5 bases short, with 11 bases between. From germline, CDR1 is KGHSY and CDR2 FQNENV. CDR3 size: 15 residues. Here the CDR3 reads CASSQSLGEDQPQHF. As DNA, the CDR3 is TGTGCCAGCAGCCAATCGCTTGGGGAGGATCAGCCCCAGCATTTT.

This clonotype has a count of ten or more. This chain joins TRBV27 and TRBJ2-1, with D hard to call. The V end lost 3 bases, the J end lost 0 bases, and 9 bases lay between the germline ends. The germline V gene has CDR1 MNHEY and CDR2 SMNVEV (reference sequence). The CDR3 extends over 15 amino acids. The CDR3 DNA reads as TGTGCCAGCAGTTTTTCGGTAAGCTCCTACAATGAGCAGTTCTTC. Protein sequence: CASSFSVSSYNEQFF.

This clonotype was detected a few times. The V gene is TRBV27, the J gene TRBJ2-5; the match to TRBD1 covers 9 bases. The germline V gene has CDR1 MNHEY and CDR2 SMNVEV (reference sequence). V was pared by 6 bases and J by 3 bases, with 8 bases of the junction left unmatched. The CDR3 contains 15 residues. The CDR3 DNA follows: TGTGCCAGCAGCCCCCAGGGGACAGGGAAAGAGACCCAGTACTTC. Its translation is CASSPQGTGKETQYF.

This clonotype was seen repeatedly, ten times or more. Written as DNA, the CDR3 is TGTGCCAGCTCACCTGGAGAGGTGAAGCAGTTCTTC. Amino acid sequence: CASSPGEVKQFF. The rearrangement uses TRBV18 and TRBJ2-1; D is unclear. This CDR3 has 12 amino acids. The V gene lost 3 bases and the J gene lost 11 bases, with 11 bases spanning the gap. Germline V gene lookup returns CDR1 KGHSH and CDR2 LQKENI.

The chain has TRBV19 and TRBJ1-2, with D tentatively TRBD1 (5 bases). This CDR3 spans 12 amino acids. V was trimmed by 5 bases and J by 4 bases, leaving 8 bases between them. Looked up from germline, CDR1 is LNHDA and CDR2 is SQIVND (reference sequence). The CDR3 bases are TGTGCCAGTAGTGCGAGGGGCTATGGCTACACCTTC. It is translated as CASSARGYGYTF.

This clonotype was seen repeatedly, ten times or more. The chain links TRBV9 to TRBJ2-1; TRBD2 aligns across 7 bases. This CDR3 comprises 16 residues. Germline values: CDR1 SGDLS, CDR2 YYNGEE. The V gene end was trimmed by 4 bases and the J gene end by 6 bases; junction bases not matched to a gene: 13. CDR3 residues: CASSSPGGLGFNEQFF. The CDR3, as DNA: TGTGCCAGCAGCTCCCCGGGGGGTCTAGGTTTCAATGAGCAGTTCTTC.

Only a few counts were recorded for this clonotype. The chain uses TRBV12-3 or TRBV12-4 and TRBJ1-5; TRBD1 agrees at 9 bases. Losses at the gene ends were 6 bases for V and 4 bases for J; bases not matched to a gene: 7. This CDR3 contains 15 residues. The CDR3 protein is CASSSGGQGNQPQHF. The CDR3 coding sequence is TGTGCCAGCAGCTCCGGAGGACAGGGGAATCAGCCCCAGCATTTT.

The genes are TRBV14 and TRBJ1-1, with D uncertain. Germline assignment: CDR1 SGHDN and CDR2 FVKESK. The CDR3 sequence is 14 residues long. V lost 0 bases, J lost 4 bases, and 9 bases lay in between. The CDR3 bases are TGTGCCAGCAGCCAAGACGTCAGAAGCACTGAAGCTTTCTTT. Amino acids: CASSQDVRSTEAFF.

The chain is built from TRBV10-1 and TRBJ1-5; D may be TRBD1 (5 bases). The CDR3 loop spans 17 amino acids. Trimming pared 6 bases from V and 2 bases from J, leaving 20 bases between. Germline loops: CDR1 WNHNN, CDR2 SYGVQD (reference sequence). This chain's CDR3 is CASRTSKTGHGNQPQHF. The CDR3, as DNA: TGCGCCAGCAGAACTTCAAAAACAGGTCATGGCAATCAGCCCCAGCATTTT.

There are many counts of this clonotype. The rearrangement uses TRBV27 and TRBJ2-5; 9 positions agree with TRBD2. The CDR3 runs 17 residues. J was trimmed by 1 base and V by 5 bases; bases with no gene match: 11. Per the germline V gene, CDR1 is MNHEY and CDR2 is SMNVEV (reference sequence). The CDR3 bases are TGTGCCAGCAGTCCGCTTCGTAGCGGGAGAACCCAAGAGACCCAGTACTTC. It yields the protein CASSPLRSGRTQETQYF.

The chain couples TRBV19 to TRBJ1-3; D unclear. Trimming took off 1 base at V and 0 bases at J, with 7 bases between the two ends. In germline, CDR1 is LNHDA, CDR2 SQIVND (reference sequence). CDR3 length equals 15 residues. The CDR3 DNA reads TGTGCCAGTAGTATAGGTACGAACTCTGGAAACACCATATATTTT. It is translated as CASSIGTNSGNTIYF.

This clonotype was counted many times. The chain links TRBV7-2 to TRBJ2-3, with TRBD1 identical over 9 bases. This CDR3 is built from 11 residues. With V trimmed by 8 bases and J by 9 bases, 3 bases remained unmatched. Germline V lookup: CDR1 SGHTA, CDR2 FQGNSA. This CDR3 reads CASGTGGTQYF. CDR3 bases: TGTGCCAGCGGAACAGGGGGCACGCAGTATTTT.

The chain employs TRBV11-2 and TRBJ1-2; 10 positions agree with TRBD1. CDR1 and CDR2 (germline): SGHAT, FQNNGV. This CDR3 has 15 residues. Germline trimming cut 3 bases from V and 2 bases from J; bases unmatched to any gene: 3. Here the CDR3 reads CASSFAGQGNYGYTF. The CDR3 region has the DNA TGTGCCAGCAGCTTTGCGGGACAGGGGAACTATGGCTACACCTTC.

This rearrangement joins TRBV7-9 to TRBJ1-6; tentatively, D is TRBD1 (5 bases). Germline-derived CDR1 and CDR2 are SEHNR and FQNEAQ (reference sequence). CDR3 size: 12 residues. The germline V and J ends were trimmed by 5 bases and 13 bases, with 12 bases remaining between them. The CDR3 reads CASSMDTSPLHF. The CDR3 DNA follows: TGTGCCAGCAGCATGGACACCTCCCCCCTCCACTTT. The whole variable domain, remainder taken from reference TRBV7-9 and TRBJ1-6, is DTGVSQNPRHKITKRGQNVTFRCDPISEHNRLYWYRQTLGQGPEFLTYFQNEAQLEKSRLLSDRFSAERPKGSFSTLEIQRTEQGDSAMYLCASSMDTSPLHFGNGTRLTVT.

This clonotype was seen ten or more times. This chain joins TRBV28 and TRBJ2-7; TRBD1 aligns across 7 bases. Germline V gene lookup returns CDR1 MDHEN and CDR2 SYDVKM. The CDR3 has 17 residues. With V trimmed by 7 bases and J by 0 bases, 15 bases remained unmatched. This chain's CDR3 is CASTARRTGLSSYEQYF. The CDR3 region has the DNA TGTGCCAGCACGGCAAGAAGGACAGGATTGAGCTCCTACGAGCAGTACTTC.

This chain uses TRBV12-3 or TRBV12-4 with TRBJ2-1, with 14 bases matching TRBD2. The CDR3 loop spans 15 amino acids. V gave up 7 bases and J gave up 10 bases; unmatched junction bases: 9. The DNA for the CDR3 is TGTGCCAGCATACGTGGGACTAGCGGGAGATGGGAGCAGTTCTTC. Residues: CASIRGTSGRWEQFF.

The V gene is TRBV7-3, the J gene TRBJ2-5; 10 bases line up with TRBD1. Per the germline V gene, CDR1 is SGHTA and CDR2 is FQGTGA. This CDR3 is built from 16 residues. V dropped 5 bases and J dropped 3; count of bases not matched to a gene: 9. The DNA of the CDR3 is TGTGCCAGCAGCCCGGGACAGGGGAGGCGCAAAGAGACCCAGTACTTC. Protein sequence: CASSPGQGRRKETQYF.